This entry describes one T cell receptor (beta chain). V shed 3 bases and J shed 4 bases, with 13 bases lying between them. This CDR3 spans 14 amino acids. Germline-derived CDR1 and CDR2 are SNHLY and FYNNEI. This entry is derived from a study of glioma-infiltrating T cells. Study context: Blood libraries targeted roughly 4.5- to 10-fold coverage of 750,000 to 1,000,000 T cells.

TCR alpha and beta CDR3 regions were amplified from RNA using iRepertoire nested multiplex PCR. TCRdb re-called the multiplex PCR reads with MiXCR, one entry per CDR3 protein. The table shows a few hundred thousand distinct CDR3 sequences, with roughly two fifths occurring only once. This sequence was found in a human donor with low-grade glioma or glioblastoma, undergoing nonglioma brain surgery, or in good health (not recorded which). The J gene is TRBJ2-7, the V gene TRBV2; D remains unclear. The sequenced sample was glioma tissue, nonneoplastic brain tissue, or PBMCs (not recorded which). The CDR3 coding sequence is TGTGCCAGCAGTGATCCCCCGTTAACGTACGAGCAGTACTTC. Residues: CASSDPPLTYEQYF.